A single sample gave rise to the 21 T cell receptor beta chains below, sequenced in a study of shared clonotypes between healthy human individuals. Some clones are missing from TCRdb's copy, which holds only in-frame ones; the method was immunoSEQ multiplex PCR. The sample includes about 690,000 clones, roughly 88% seen only once; the top ten take approximately 35%. Sequencing was carried out using memory CD8+ T cells from PBMCs. As for subset: CD45RO+ cells pooled with CCR7-negative TemRA cells. The receptors derive from a man aged 18 to 29 in good health. Some clones in this sample may be carry-over from other donors' samples.

The chain has TRBV15 and TRBJ2-1; a possible D gene is TRBD2 (6 bases). V lost 5 bases and J lost 6, with 23 bases in between. Germline V gives CDR1 LNHNV, CDR2 YYDKDF (reference sequence). CDR3 length: 17 amino acids. For the CDR3, the DNA is TGTGCCACCAGCCATCAATCGGGGGACCTGATGGGCAATGAGCAGTTCTTC. This sequence encodes CATSHQSGDLMGNEQFF.

This chain links TRBV6-1 with TRBJ2-7; D unresolved. With 2 bases removed from V and 2 bases from J, the gap between germline ends came to 10 bases. CDR1 and CDR2 (germline): MNHNS, SASEGT. This CDR3 has 14 residues. The CDR3 region is CASSEKGPTYEQYF. CDR3 DNA: TGTGCCAGCAGTGAAAAGGGTCCTACCTACGAGCAGTACTTC.

A note on this clone: Since a much larger clone is just one base distant, this may be a read error. Within the sample, other DNA sequences also encode this same CDR3. The chain joins TRBV9 to TRBJ2-2, with no clear D. Trimming cost V 3 bases and J 7 bases, with 4 bases left between them. The germline V gene encodes CDR1 SGDLS and CDR2 YYNGEE. This CDR3 is built from 11 residues. The CDR3 is CASSAGGELFF. For the CDR3, the DNA is TGTGCCAGCAGCGCCGGCGGGGAGCTGTTTTTT.

The chain employs TRBV11-2 and TRBJ2-2, with TRBD2 matching 7 bases. This CDR3 has 13 residues. With 5 bases clipped from V and 10 bases from J, the junction kept 7 bases outside the gene matches. Germline CDR1 SGHAT, CDR2 FQNNGV. This chain's CDR3 is CASSPGRGLELFF. CDR3 nucleotides: TGTGCCAGCAGCCCAGGGAGGGGTCTGGAGCTGTTTTTT. The full variable domain, completed using reference TRBV11-2 and TRBJ2-2, is EAGVAQSPRYKIIEKRQSVAFWCNPISGHATLYWYQQILGQGPKLLIQFQNNGVVDDSQLPKDRFSAERLKGVDSTLKIQPAKLEDSAVYLCASSPGRGLELFFGEGSRLTVL.

The chain recombines TRBV12-5 with TRBJ2-7; 10 bases match TRBD2. Germline CDR1 and CDR2: LGHNT and FRNRAP. J was trimmed by 6 bases and V by 4 bases; bases with no gene match: 6. CDR3 length: 14 amino acids. The CDR3 here is CASGSGTSVGEQYF. The CDR3 DNA follows: TGTGCTAGTGGTTCCGGGACTAGCGTCGGCGAGCAGTACTTC.

V and J are TRBV7-3 and TRBJ1-5, with unresolved D. The germline CDR1 and CDR2 sequences are SGHTA and FQGTGA. With 1 base removed from V and 3 bases from J, the gap between germline ends came to 7 bases. The CDR3 runs 14 residues. The CDR3 loop reads CASSLMGHNQPQHF. The CDR3 DNA sequence: TGTGCCAGCAGCTTAATGGGTCACAATCAGCCCCAGCATTTT.

This sequence joins TRBV28 and TRBJ1-4; 8 bases fit TRBD1. Germline V gene data show CDR1 as MDHEN and CDR2 as SYDVKM. The CDR3 has 14 residues. With V trimmed by 5 bases and J by 7 bases, 6 bases remained unmatched. The CDR3 loop reads CASSPQGAGEKLFF. For the CDR3, the DNA is TGTGCCAGCAGTCCCCAGGGGGCTGGTGAAAAACTGTTTTTT.

V and J are TRBV28 and TRBJ1-5, with D unresolved. Deletions cut 3 bases from V and 1 base from J, with 7 bases between. Germline-derived CDR1 and CDR2 are MDHEN and SYDVKM. The CDR3 contains 14 residues. The CDR3 sequence is CASSFPGSNQPQHF. In DNA, the CDR3 is TGTGCCAGCAGTTTCCCGGGAAGCAATCAGCCCCAGCATTTT.

The J gene is TRBJ1-1, the V gene TRBV29-1; unclear D gene. The CDR3 runs 12 residues. V gave up 7 bases and J gave up 0 bases, with 9 bases separating them. CDR1 and CDR2 from the germline V gene are SQVTM and ANQGSEA. CDR3 loop: CSGDLVNTEAFF. In DNA form, the CDR3 reads TGCAGCGGGGATCTCGTGAACACTGAAGCTTTCTTT.

The V gene is TRBV4-3, the J gene TRBJ2-1; D gene uncertain. This CDR3 is built from 13 residues. CDR1 LGHNA and CDR2 YSLEER come from the germline V gene. The ends were cut back, 0 bases at V and 10 bases at J, with 10 bases in the middle. For the CDR3, the DNA is TGCGCCAGCAGCCAAGATATCCGAGAGGAGCAGTTCTTC. Amino acids: CASSQDIREEQFF.

The gene calls are TRBV19 and TRBJ1-1, with 9 bases matching TRBD1. CDR1 LNHDA and CDR2 SQIVND come from the germline V gene (reference sequence). The CDR3 is made up of 15 amino acids. The junction had 3 bases not matched to a gene; V was cut back by 4 bases and J by 0 bases. The chain's CDR3 is CASSNRDRVNTEAFF. CDR3 in DNA: TGTGCCAGTAGTAATAGGGACAGGGTGAACACTGAAGCTTTCTTT. Together with reference TRBV19 and TRBJ1-1, the CDR3 gives the full variable domain: DGGITQSPKYLFRKEGQNVTLSCEQNLNHDAMYWYRQDPGQGLRLIYYSQIVNDFQKGDIAEGYSVSREKKESFPLTVTSAQKNPTAFYLCASSNRDRVNTEAFFGQGTRLTVV.

The chain carries TRBV5-6 and TRBJ2-1; D unclear. Germline V gives CDR1 SGHDT, CDR2 YYEEEE. V gave up 3 bases and J gave up 3 bases, with 10 bases separating them. This CDR3 has 14 amino acids. The CDR3 coding sequence is TGTGCCAGCAGCTGGCGTCCCCTCTACAATGAGCAGTTCTTC. Encoded protein: CASSWRPLYNEQFF. Based on the CDR3 plus reference TRBV5-6 and TRBJ2-1, the full variable domain is DAGVTQSPTHLIKTRGQQVTLRCSPKSGHDTVSWYQQALGQGPQFIFQYYEEEERQRGNFPDRFSGHQFPNYSSELNVNALLLGDSALYLCASSWRPLYNEQFFGPGTRLTVL.

J is TRBJ2-5 and V is TRBV9; D unresolved. This CDR3 is 14 amino acids long. V was pared by 0 bases and J by 4 bases, with 10 bases between. The germline V gene encodes CDR1 SGDLS and CDR2 YYNGEE. The CDR3, as DNA: TGTGCCAGCAGCGTAGTAGGTAGAGGAGAGACCCAGTACTTC. Protein: CASSVVGRGETQYF.

CDR3: CASSSLALGPNTEAFF. CDR3 bases: TGTGCCAGCAGCTCCCTGGCACTTGGACCAAACACTGAAGCTTTCTTT. The chain joins TRBV13 to TRBJ1-1; no clear D. V was cut by 4 bases and J by 2 bases, with 17 bases left in between. This CDR3 is built from 16 residues. Germline CDR1 is PRHDT and CDR2 is FYEKMQ (reference sequence).

The J gene is TRBJ2-7, the V gene TRBV6-5, with TRBD2 matching over 8 bases. CDR1 and CDR2 from the germline V gene are MNHEY and SVGAGI. The CDR3 totals 14 residues. V was pared by 5 bases and J by 4 bases, with 7 bases of the junction left unmatched. As DNA, the CDR3 is TGTGCCAGCAGTGCGGGACTAGGCCGTTACGAGCAGTACTTC. Translated, it gives CASSAGLGRYEQYF.

The chain links TRBV10-3 to TRBJ1-1; TRBD1 agrees at 8 bases. CDR1 and CDR2 (germline): ENHRY, SYGVKD. The CDR3 is 15 amino acids. Trimming at V came to 11 bases and at J to 1 base, leaving 12 bases not matched to a gene. For the CDR3, the DNA is TGTGCCGTGGCGTTGGGACAGGTGACGAACACTGAAGCTTTCTTT. This translates into CAVALGQVTNTEAFF.

Comments on this clone: Other DNA variants within this sample encode the same CDR3. The J gene is TRBJ2-1, the V gene TRBV7-9; 7 bases are a match to TRBD1. The CDR3 spans 15 residues. Germline V gene sequence: CDR1 SEHNR, CDR2 FQNEAQ (reference sequence). J gave up 3 bases and V 4 bases, and 6 bases lay outside the gene matches. The CDR3 sequence is CASSSRDSNYNEQFF. The CDR3 coding sequence is TGTGCCAGCAGCTCAAGGGACAGTAACTACAATGAGCAGTTCTTC.

The chain carries TRBV27 and TRBJ2-1, with 10 bases that match TRBD2. The length of the CDR3 is 16 residues. V gave up 2 bases and J gave up 2 bases; unmatched junction bases: 3. Germline V gene data show CDR1 as MNHEY and CDR2 as SMNVEV (reference sequence). The CDR3 nucleotides are TGTGCCAGCAGTTTACCAGCGGGAGGGCCCTACAATGAGCAGTTCTTC. Encoded protein: CASSLPAGGPYNEQFF.

The genes are TRBV28 and TRBJ2-5; D not certain. Trimming took 1 base from V and 0 from J, leaving 15 bases between them. CDR1 and CDR2 (germline): MDHEN, SYDVKM. There are 17 residues in the CDR3. The CDR3 loop is CASSLLVDPVYQETQYF. The CDR3 DNA follows: TGTGCCAGCAGTTTATTGGTGGACCCCGTGTACCAAGAGACCCAGTACTTC.

The chain has TRBV30 and TRBJ2-7; TRBD1 agrees at 10 bases. CDR3 length equals 14 residues. CDR1 GTSNPN and CDR2 SVGIG come from the germline V gene (reference sequence). With 3 bases clipped from V and 4 bases from J, the junction kept 6 bases outside the gene matches. Here the CDR3 reads CAWSTGQGLYEQYF. The DNA of the CDR3 is TGTGCCTGGAGCACGGGACAGGGGTTATACGAGCAGTACTTC.

CDR3 bases: TGTGCCAGCAGCAGATCCCTAACTAGCGGGAGGGCTGATGAGCAGTTCTTC. Translating gives CASSRSLTSGRADEQFF. The chain uses TRBV7-7 and TRBJ2-1; 13 bases align to TRBD2. The CDR3 is made up of 17 amino acids. From germline, CDR1 is SSHAT and CDR2 FNYEAQ (reference sequence). The V and J ends lost 5 bases and 8 bases, in that order; junction bases with no gene match: 12.